Below are 21 T cell receptor beta chains sequenced from a single sample in a study of blood T cell repertoires in COVID-19 (TCRdb year 2020). Library generation was performed with the immunoSEQ multiplex PCR assay. TCRdb obtained this table from immuneACCESS and retained in-frame rearrangements with V and J assigned. These tables miss some clones; where compared with another copy, unresolved V genes account for less than half of the shortfall, and the remainder is unexplained. Counted in this sample were approximately 150,000 clones; approximately 83% of them appeared once. Clones ranked in the top ten supply about a tenth of the sample. The sequenced sample was peripheral blood. These TCRs come from a man in his 70s with active or convalescent COVID-19.

The chain has TRBV5-4 and TRBJ2-5; 7 bases line up with TRBD1. This CDR3 has 13 residues. CDR1 SGHNT and CDR2 YYREEE come from the germline V gene (reference sequence). Germline trimming cut 9 bases from V and 2 bases from J; bases unmatched to any gene: 7. For the CDR3, the DNA is TGTGCCACCGGACAGGACCAACAAGAGACCCAGTACTTC. Translating it yields CATGQDQQETQYF.

This rearrangement joins TRBV24-1 to TRBJ1-2, with 8 bases fitting TRBD1. This CDR3 comprises 14 residues. Per germline, CDR1 KGHDR and CDR2 SFDVKD. The ends lost 4 bases at V and 2 bases at J; junction bases unmatched: 2. CDR3 loop: CATSESGGNYGYTF. The CDR3 DNA sequence: TGTGCCACCAGTGAGTCAGGGGGCAACTATGGCTACACCTTC.

This clone was counted only a few times. This chain links TRBV7-2 with TRBJ2-7; TRBD2 matches at 14 bases. There are 16 residues in the CDR3. V trimming: 6 bases; J trimming: 5 bases; junction bases outside the gene matches: 9. Germline CDR1 reads SGHTA; CDR2 reads FQGNSA. The CDR3 region is CASSSGTSGRRDEQYF. CDR3 DNA: TGTGCCAGCAGTTCCGGGACTAGCGGGAGAAGGGACGAGCAGTACTTC.

The J gene is TRBJ2-1, the V gene TRBV5-1; a weak D match, TRBD1 (6 bases). Germline CDR1 is SGHRS and CDR2 is YFSETQ. The CDR3 runs 14 residues. Trimming shortened V by 4 bases and J by 7 bases, and 15 bases separated the two germline ends. The CDR3 DNA reads as TGCGCCAGCAGCGGGCAGGGGCCTGGGAATGAGCAGTTCTTC. Translation: CASSGQGPGNEQFF.

The chain carries TRBV18 and TRBJ1-1; no clear D gene. Germline V CDR1 and CDR2: KGHSH, LQKENI. Trimming removed 3 bases from V and 8 bases from J, with 16 bases in between. The CDR3 is made up of 14 amino acids. The CDR3 sequence is CASSPVWGGPEAFF. CDR3 nucleotides: TGTGCCAGCTCACCGGTTTGGGGAGGCCCCGAAGCTTTCTTT.

The chain combines TRBV7-3 with TRBJ2-3; D not resolved. CDR1 and CDR2 from the germline V gene are SGHTA and FQGTGA. The CDR3 spans 12 residues. V dropped 6 bases and J dropped 8 bases, with 12 bases sitting between them. The CDR3 DNA is TGTGCCAGCAGTTCCGATACTGGTACGCAGTATTTT. Protein sequence: CASSSDTGTQYF.

The V call is TRBV5-1, the J call TRBJ2-2; 9 positions agree with TRBD1. Germline lookup yields CDR1 SGHRS and CDR2 YFSETQ. This CDR3 has 17 amino acids. The J segment lost 1 base and the V segment lost 2 bases, leaving 6 bases of the junction unmatched. CDR3 sequence (DNA): TGCGCCAGCAGCTTTGAACGGGACAGGGTGAACACCGGGGAGCTGTTTTTT. Translating gives CASSFERDRVNTGELFF.

The V gene is TRBV11-2, the J gene TRBJ2-3, with 12 nucleotides matching TRBD2. This CDR3 has 12 residues. The V gene's germline CDR1 is SGHAT and CDR2 FQNNGV. V trimming: 6 bases; J trimming: 10 bases; junction bases outside the gene matches: 2. CDR3 region: CASSLAGGPQYF. CDR3 coding DNA: TGTGCCAGCAGTCTAGCGGGAGGGCCGCAGTATTTT.

The chain is built from TRBV19 and TRBJ1-2; no definite D call. This CDR3 is 13 amino acids long. V shed 3 bases and J shed 8 bases, with 13 bases lying between them. The V gene's germline CDR1 is LNHDA and CDR2 SQIVND (reference sequence). Here the CDR3 reads CASSIRKEGGYTF. CDR3 DNA sequence: TGTGCCAGTAGTATCCGCAAAGAGGGAGGCTACACCTTC.

This chain uses TRBV9 with TRBJ2-3; D may be TRBD2 (6 bases). CDR3 length: 14 residues. Trimming cost V 0 bases and J 3 bases, with 8 bases left between them. CDR1 and CDR2 (germline): SGDLS, YYNGEE. CDR3 protein: CASSVALATDTQYF. As DNA, the CDR3 is TGTGCCAGCAGCGTAGCGCTAGCGACAGATACGCAGTATTTT.

This clone was picked up a small number of times. The V call is TRBV5-4, the J call TRBJ1-1; the D gene is possibly TRBD1 (6 bases). Deletions cut 4 bases from V and 0 bases from J, with 10 bases between. Germline V gene sequence: CDR1 SGHNT, CDR2 YYREEE (reference sequence). This CDR3 region has 14 residues. CDR3 in DNA: TGTGCCAGCAGCACAGGACAGCTGAACACTGAAGCTTTCTTT. It specifies CASSTGQLNTEAFF.

This rearrangement joins TRBV7-9 to TRBJ1-6, with TRBD1 matching 8 bases. V dropped 4 bases and J dropped 8; count of bases not matched to a gene: 7. This CDR3 spans 15 amino acids. The germline V gene encodes CDR1 SEHNR and CDR2 FQNEAQ (reference sequence). The CDR3 here is CASSWGQASHSPLHF. CDR3 bases: TGTGCCAGCAGCTGGGGACAGGCAAGTCATTCACCCCTCCACTTT.

With regard to this clone: The sample holds other DNA sequences that translate to the same CDR3. The chain is built from TRBV6-5 and TRBJ1-5; TRBD1 might be the D (6 bases). This CDR3 has 14 amino acids. The germline CDR1 and CDR2 sequences are MNHEY and SVGAGI. V dropped 2 bases and J dropped 6 bases, with 11 bases sitting between them. CDR3 in DNA: TGTGCCAGCAGTTACACAGGGCAGGGTCAGCCCCAGCATTTT. Amino acid sequence: CASSYTGQGQPQHF.

V is TRBV7-2 and J is TRBJ1-1; TRBD1 is a possible D gene (6 bases). Germline lookup yields CDR1 SGHTA and CDR2 FQGNSA. The CDR3 extends over 15 amino acids. Deletions cut 6 bases from V and 1 base from J, with 15 bases between. CDR3 loop: CASRPPGTPNTEAFF. The CDR3 nucleotides read TGTGCCAGCAGACCTCCCGGGACACCGAACACTGAAGCTTTCTTT.

The rearrangement joins TRBV5-5 to TRBJ2-5, with D uncertain. This CDR3 is 14 amino acids long. V lost 0 bases and J lost 2, with 8 bases in between. The germline V gene encodes CDR1 SGHKS and CDR2 YYEKEE (reference sequence). CDR3 DNA sequence: TGTGCCAGCAGCTTGGCGTTTCGGCAAGAGACCCAGTACTTC. This encodes CASSLAFRQETQYF.

J is TRBJ1-2 and V is TRBV6-2 or TRBV6-3; D remains ambiguous. V was shortened by 6 bases and J by 2 bases, with 13 bases between the two germline ends. Germline V gene lookup returns CDR1 MNHEY and CDR2 SVGEGT. This CDR3 is built from 14 residues. CDR3 sequence: CASSLAGRNYGYTF. CDR3 sequence (DNA): TGTGCCAGCAGCCTGGCAGGAAGGAACTATGGCTACACCTTC.

Only a few counts were recorded for this clone. This chain links TRBV11-3 with TRBJ2-1, with TRBD1 identical over 8 bases. The CDR3 is 13 residues long. V was pared by 5 bases and J by 9 bases, with 6 bases of the junction left unmatched. Germline-derived CDR1 and CDR2 are SGHNT and YENEEA. This CDR3 is CASSATGEREQFF. The CDR3 DNA is TGTGCCAGCAGCGCGACAGGGGAGCGTGAGCAGTTCTTC.

The chain has TRBV27 and TRBJ1-1, with D uncertain. The V and J ends lost 6 bases and 10 bases respectively, with 18 bases between them. The CDR3 has 13 amino acids. CDR1 is MNHEY, CDR2 SMNVEV, per germline (reference sequence). CDR3 coding DNA: TGTGCCAGCAGGCCGAGGGCTCTAAGGCGAGCTTTCTTT. Protein: CASRPRALRRAFF.

The chain has TRBV7-8 and TRBJ1-2; 7 bases match TRBD1. The germline gives CDR1 SGHVS, CDR2 FQNEAQ. V dropped 2 bases and J dropped 4; count of bases not matched to a gene: 10. This CDR3 region has 16 residues. The DNA for the CDR3 is TGTGCCAGCAGCTTAAGGGATCGGGACAGCCTCTATGGCTACACCTTC. This codes for CASSLRDRDSLYGYTF.

J is TRBJ2-6 and V is TRBV19; 7 positions match TRBD1. Germline-derived CDR1 and CDR2 are LNHDA and SQIVND (reference sequence). The CDR3 totals 15 residues. The ends lost 4 bases at V and 1 base at J; junction bases unmatched: 1. CDR3 bases: TGTGCCAGTAGTAAACAGGGGTCTGGGGCCAACGTCCTGACTTTC. This gives the protein CASSKQGSGANVLTF.

The rearrangement joins TRBV5-1 to TRBJ2-7; TRBD1 might be the D (6 bases). The germline CDR1 and CDR2 sequences are SGHRS and YFSETQ. Trimming removed 4 bases from V and 0 bases from J, with 14 bases in between. The CDR3 is 15 residues long. The CDR3 region has the DNA TGCGCCAGCAGCCTCTTAGCGACAGGCTCCTACGAGCAGTACTTC. It specifies CASSLLATGSYEQYF.